Shown below are 9 T cell receptor beta chains from a single sample sequenced in a study of blood T cell repertoires in COVID-19. Profiling relied on immunoSEQ multiplex PCR, and the TCRdb table lists in-frame clones only, not all of them. The sample lists 300,000 to 400,000 clones, 87% occurring once. The sequencing input was peripheral blood. The receptors stem from a woman in her forties or fifties with COVID-19, enrolled during active disease.

The rearrangement links TRBV5-8 to TRBJ2-2; 13 bases line up with TRBD2. V lost 0 bases, J lost 5 bases, and 7 bases stayed unmatched. The CDR3 is made up of 18 amino acids. CDR1 SGHTS and CDR2 YDEGEE come from the germline V gene. The CDR3 sequence: CASSLAGLAGVLTGELFF. CDR3 nucleotides: TGTGCCAGCAGCTTGGCCGGACTAGCGGGAGTTCTTACCGGGGAGCTGTTTTTT.

This chain connects TRBV7-9 to TRBJ1-2; 9 bases match TRBD1. CDR3 size: 12 residues. Germline-derived CDR1 and CDR2 are SEHNR and FQNEAQ (reference sequence). The J segment lost 8 bases and the V segment lost 4 bases, leaving 2 bases of the junction unmatched. The CDR3 sequence: CASSSGQGGYTF. The CDR3 DNA reads TGTGCCAGCAGCTCGGGACAGGGAGGCTACACCTTC.

The sample holds one count of this clone. The CDR3 is CASSFRTSGGTDTQYF. DNA for the CDR3: TGTGCCAGCAGCTTTCGGACTAGCGGGGGGACAGATACGCAGTATTTT. The rearrangement links TRBV5-6 to TRBJ2-3; 14 bases agree with TRBD2. Losses at the gene ends were 2 bases for V and 3 bases for J; bases not matched to a gene: 2. Germline V CDR1 and CDR2: SGHDT, YYEEEE. The CDR3 has 16 amino acids.

The chain has TRBV6-2 or TRBV6-3 and TRBJ1-3; tentative D call: TRBD1 (6 bases). The CDR3 is 18 residues long. Trimming shortened V by 2 bases and J by 0 bases, and 17 bases separated the two germline ends. Germline loops: CDR1 MNHEY, CDR2 SVGEGT. DNA of the CDR3: TGTGCCAGCAGTTACGGACCCCGACGGACAGACTCTGGAAACACCATATATTTT. Its protein product is CASSYGPRRTDSGNTIYF.

The chain joins TRBV6-2 or TRBV6-3 to TRBJ2-7, with D hard to call. The CDR3 has 11 amino acids. In germline, CDR1 is MNHEY, CDR2 SVGEGT. The V end lost 6 bases, the J end lost 3 bases, and 6 bases lay between the germline ends. Here the CDR3 DNA reads TGTGCCAGCAGCTTCTACTACGAGCAGTACTTC. This codes for CASSFYYEQYF.

The chain joins TRBV19 to TRBJ2-1, with a tentative D call TRBD1 (6 bases). The CDR3 is 15 amino acids. V lost 3 bases, J lost 8 bases, and 17 bases lay in between. CDR1 is LNHDA and CDR2 is SQIVND in the germline V gene (reference sequence). As DNA, the CDR3 is TGTGCCAGTAGTATCTTCACTACAGGGTATGATGAGCAGTTCTTC. Residues: CASSIFTTGYDEQFF.

The chain links TRBV6-5 to TRBJ1-1; TRBD1 agrees at 9 bases. V trimming: 5 bases; J trimming: 3 bases; junction bases outside the gene matches: 7. Per the germline V gene, CDR1 is MNHEY and CDR2 is SVGAGI. The CDR3 runs to 15 residues. As DNA, the CDR3 is TGTGCCAGCAGTACCGGACAGGGGCGGGACACTGAAGCTTTCTTT. This gives the protein CASSTGQGRDTEAFF.

This clone appeared a single time. The chain employs TRBV5-5 and TRBJ2-3, with no clear D. V gave up 4 bases and J gave up 6 bases, with 21 bases separating them. The CDR3 is 16 residues long. Germline V gene lookup returns CDR1 SGHKS and CDR2 YYEKEE (reference sequence). CDR3 amino acids: CASSRQDIGVGDTQYF. In DNA form, the CDR3 reads TGTGCCAGCAGCCGTCAAGACATCGGTGTTGGGGATACGCAGTATTTT.

This clone was recorded once. The V and J genes are TRBV24-1 and TRBJ2-5; D unclear. Germline V gene data show CDR1 as KGHDR and CDR2 as SFDVKD. The CDR3 has 15 residues. V lost 0 bases and J 5 bases, leaving 12 bases between the germline ends. CDR3 DNA sequence: TGTGCCACCAGTGATTTGCGGGTCCGGCTGGAGACCCAGTACTTC. Its translation: CATSDLRVRLETQYF.